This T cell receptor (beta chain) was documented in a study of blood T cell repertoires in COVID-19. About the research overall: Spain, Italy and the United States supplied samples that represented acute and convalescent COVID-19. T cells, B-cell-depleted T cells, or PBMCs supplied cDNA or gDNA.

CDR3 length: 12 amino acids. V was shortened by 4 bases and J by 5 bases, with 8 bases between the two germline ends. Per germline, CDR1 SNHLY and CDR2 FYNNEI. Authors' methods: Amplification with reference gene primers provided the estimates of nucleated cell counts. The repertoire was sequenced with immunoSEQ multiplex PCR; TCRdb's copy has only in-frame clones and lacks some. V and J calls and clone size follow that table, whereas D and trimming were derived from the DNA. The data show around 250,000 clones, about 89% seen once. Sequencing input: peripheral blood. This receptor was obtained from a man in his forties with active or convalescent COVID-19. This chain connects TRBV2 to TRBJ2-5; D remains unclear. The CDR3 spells CASSVFGETQYF. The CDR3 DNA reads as TGTGCCAGCAGTGTCTTCGGGGAGACCCAGTACTTC.